These T cell receptor beta chains were read from a single sample in a study of T cells after yellow fever vaccination. TCRdb reprocessed the 5' RACE reads with MiXCR, giving one entry per CDR3 protein. Found here are hundreds of thousands of distinct CDR3 sequences, around an eighth of them singletons; the top ten hold approximately 15%. The sample was PBMCs, taken on the day of the yellow fever booster vaccination. The receptors shown here come from a man aged 30 to 45 who received the YFV17D yellow fever vaccine. CDR3s include the opening cysteine and the closing phenylalanine or tryptophan. Fields, in order: D gene, J gene, clone size, V gene, CDR3 DNA, CDR3 protein. The D gene is left open where the match is weak. Clone size appears in some rows only: once, few, many, or a class for an expanded clone.

- TRBJ2-3 - TRBV5-1 TGCGCCAGCAGCTTGGGGGGAGTCGAAGATACGCAGTATTTT CASSLGGVEDTQYF
TRBD2 TRBJ2-1 few TRBV6-2/TRBV6-3 TGTGCCAGCACTAGCGGGTATGAGCAGTTCTTC CASTSGYEQFF
TRBD2 TRBJ2-7 few TRBV6-5 TGTGCCAGCAGTTACGAGGCACATGGACTAGCGGGAAAGCAGTACTTC CASSYEAHGLAGKQYF
- TRBJ1-1 few TRBV20-1 TGCAGTGCTGGGACGACAGTGAACACTGAAGCTTTCTTT CSAGTTVNTEAFF
- TRBJ1-4 few TRBV6-1 TGTGCCAGCAGTGAGATTCAAGCAGGGTACGAAAAACTGTTTTTT CASSEIQAGYEKLFF
- TRBJ2-2 - TRBV5-1 TGCGCCAGCCGCCTAGGGCCTGGGGAGCTGTTTTTT CASRLGPGELFF
TRBD1 TRBJ2-6 few TRBV7-8 TGTGCCAGCAGACCGGACAGGGTTGGGGCCAACGTCCTGACTTTC CASRPDRVGANVLTF
TRBD2 TRBJ2-1 - TRBV12-3/TRBV12-4 TGTGCCAGCAGTTTAAGCCTACTAGCGGGAGCCTCCCATGAGCAGTTCTTC CASSLSLLAGASHEQFF
- TRBJ1-5 few TRBV6-1 TGTGCCAGCAGTGAATTAGCGGGAAACAATCAGCCCCAGCATTTT CASSELAGNNQPQHF
TRBD2 TRBJ2-3 few TRBV6-2/TRBV6-3 TGTGCCAGCAGTTACAGCGGTAGCGGGAGCTTGGGCACAGGCACAGATACGCAGTATTTT CASSYSGSGSLGTGTDTQYF